This TCR beta chain was captured in a study of vaccination and CD4 T cells after COVID-19. Remarks on this clonotype: Its matching antigen is unknown.

Study outcomes and limitations: Convalescent patients had a median approximately 83% of reactive clones appearing only post-vaccination.

Sequenced with the Oncomine TCR Beta short-read assay was DNA taken from cultured CD4+ T cells. TCRdb used MiXCR to reprocess the PCR reads, holding one entry per CDR3 protein. There are around 13,000 distinct CDR3 sequences in the sample; approximately 57% occur only once, and roughly 13% lies in the top ten. From germline, CDR1 is ENHRY and CDR2 SYGVKD. V lost 10 bases and J 7 bases, leaving 14 bases between the germline ends. There are 13 residues in the CDR3. As to treatment: roughly 11-day PBMC culture with coronavirus spike peptide pools or control peptides (ViraFEST assay). PCR tests turned positive between March and December 2020, before US Alpha, Beta and Delta variants.

V gene TRBV10-3 combines with J gene TRBJ1-6; D is unclear. The sample comprised CD4+ T cells from blood, cultured in vitro. This sequence originates from a human donor who had recovered from COVID-19. Here the CDR3 reads CATGGVNNSPLHF. DNA of the CDR3: TGTGCCACCGGCGGGGTAAACAATTCACCCCTCCACTTT.